These 2 T cell receptor beta chains were all obtained from the same sample, sequenced in a study of blood T cell repertoires in COVID-19. Using immunoSEQ multiplex PCR, the repertoire was profiled, and TCRdb retains in-frame clones only, with some absent. The table has 250,000 to 400,000 clones, 85% seen once; the top ten hold around 2%. Sequencing used PBMCs or T cells enriched from blood (not recorded which). Source of these receptors: a woman aged 30 to 39 who had been exposed to COVID-19.

The V gene is TRBV3-1 (or the pseudogene TRBV3-2), the J gene TRBJ1-4, with D possibly matching TRBD1 (6 bases). Germline CDR1 reads LGHDT; CDR2 reads YNNKEL (reference sequence). The CDR3 extends over 15 amino acids. The V gene lost 3 bases and the J gene lost 5 bases, with 13 bases spanning the gap. The CDR3 DNA reads TGTGCCAGCAGCCAGATGGGACAAGAGAATGAAAAACTGTTTTTT. Translated: CASSQMGQENEKLFF.

The chain couples TRBV25-1 to TRBJ2-5; no reliable D call. V was pared by 2 bases and J by 1 base, with 8 bases between. The CDR3 loop spans 14 amino acids. Germline V gives CDR1 MGHDK, CDR2 SYGVNS. CDR3 in DNA: TGTGCCAGCAGTGAACGCGCCTTCCAAGAGACCCAGTACTTC. Translation: CASSERAFQETQYF.